This entry is about one TCR beta chain. No antigen is known for it. Trimming left V 4 bases short and J 5 bases short, with 8 bases between. Germline V gives CDR1 LNHDA, CDR2 SQIVND (reference sequence). The CDR3 totals 12 residues. Only in-frame clones appear in the TCRdb table, and some are missing; sequencing was by immunoSEQ multiplex PCR. In the table there are 120,000 or so clones, around 93% of which are singletons. The data were obtained in a study of OX40 agonist ivuxolimab in advanced cancers. The overall study: Patients received the agonistic anti-OX40 (CD134) antibody ivuxolimab. Among those treated, three patients had partial responses, one with hepatocellular carcinoma and two with cutaneous melanoma.

Study-wide findings and caveats: Antigen targets of the expanded peripheral T cells went undetermined. On average, CD8+ T cells showed a greater number of expanded clones than CD4+.

This sequence was found in an adult with an advanced solid tumor such as melanoma, head and neck, liver or kidney cancer. The chain carries TRBV19 and TRBJ2-5; tentative D call: TRBD2 (6 bases). Sequencing was performed on CD4+ or CD8+ T cells sorted from blood, taken in a trial of the OX40 agonist ivuxolimab. This CDR3 reads CASSSGGETQYF. The DNA for the CDR3 is TGTGCCAGTAGTAGTGGAGGGGAGACCCAGTACTTC. Variable domain in full (rest from reference TRBV19 and TRBJ2-5): DGGITQSPKYLFRKEGQNVTLSCEQNLNHDAMYWYRQDPGQGLRLIYYSQIVNDFQKGDIAEGYSVSREKKESFPLTVTSAQKNPTAFYLCASSSGGETQYFGPGTRLLVL.